The T cell receptor beta chain described here comes from a study of shared clonotypes between healthy human individuals. Overall study results and limits: The study found roughly 5% of naive CD4 clonotypes shared across several donors.

The genomic DNA of each subset was split evenly across several immunoSEQ plates. The assay was immunoSEQ multiplex PCR, and TCRdb's table has in-frame clones only and misses some. The sample contains 980,000 or so clones, 70% to 85% of which appear only once. Points on this clone: The antigen remains undetermined.

The germline gives CDR1 SGHVS, CDR2 FQNEAQ. V lost 1 base and J 3 bases, leaving 16 bases between the germline ends. The CDR3 covers 16 residues. The V call is TRBV7-8, the J call TRBJ2-7; tentatively, D is TRBD2 (6 bases). The sequencing input was memory CD4+ T cells sorted from blood. Subset reported: CD45RA-negative fraction. This clonotype was obtained from a man aged 18 to 35 in good health. CDR3 nucleotides: TGTGCCAGCAGCTTAGATGGAGGGGCAGTTATCTACGAGCAGTACTTC. It is translated as CASSLDGGAVIYEQYF. The whole variable domain, remainder taken from reference TRBV7-8 and TRBJ2-7, is GAGVSQSPRYKVAKRGQDVALRCDPISGHVSLFWYQQALGQGPEFLTYFQNEAQLDKSGLPSDRFFAERPEGSVSTLKIQRTQQEDSAVYLCASSLDGGAVIYEQYFGPGTRLTVT.